This T cell receptor (beta chain) was sequenced for a study of T cell responses to AZD1222 COVID-19 vaccine. Recipients boosted at about 4 weeks or about 12 weeks are pooled. Turning to this clone: Its target is unknown.

General study findings and limits: There were vaccine-associated CD4 TCRs across spike, dominant at 160-218 and 743-854. It was only a handful of AZD1222 recipients who were seropositive at baseline. Clonal diversity was possibly underestimated, and white British individuals and females predominated among donors.

Profiling relied on immunoSEQ multiplex PCR, and the TCRdb table lists in-frame clones only, not all of them. The sample lists roughly 180,000 clones, around 90% occurring once. The ends were cut back, 1 base at V and 7 bases at J, with 14 bases in the middle. The germline V gene encodes CDR1 LGHDT and CDR2 YNNKEL (reference sequence). The CDR3 spans 16 residues. The sequence was obtained from an adult who received the AZD1222 COVID-19 vaccine. The sample here was peripheral blood, taken 28 days after the second AZD1222 dose. V and J are TRBV3-1 (or the pseudogene TRBV3-2) and TRBJ1-6; the D is unclear. In nucleotides, the CDR3 is TGTGCCAGCAGCCAAGGGATGGGGAGACGGAATTCACCCCTCCACTTT. Amino acid sequence: CASSQGMGRRNSPLHF.